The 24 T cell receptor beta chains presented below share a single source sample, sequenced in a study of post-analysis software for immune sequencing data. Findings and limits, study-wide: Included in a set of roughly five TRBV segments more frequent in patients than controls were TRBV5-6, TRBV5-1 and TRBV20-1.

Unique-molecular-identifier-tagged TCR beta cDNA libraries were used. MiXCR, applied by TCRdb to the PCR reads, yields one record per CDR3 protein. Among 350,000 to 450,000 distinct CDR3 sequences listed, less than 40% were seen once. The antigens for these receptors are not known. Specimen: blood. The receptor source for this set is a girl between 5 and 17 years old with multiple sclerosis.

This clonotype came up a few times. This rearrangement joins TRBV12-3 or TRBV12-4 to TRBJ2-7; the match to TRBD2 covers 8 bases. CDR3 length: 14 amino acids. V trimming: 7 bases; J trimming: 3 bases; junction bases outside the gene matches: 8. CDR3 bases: TGTGCCAGCACCCTCGGGGCGGGGGGCTACGAGCAGTACTTC. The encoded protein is CASTLGAGGYEQYF.

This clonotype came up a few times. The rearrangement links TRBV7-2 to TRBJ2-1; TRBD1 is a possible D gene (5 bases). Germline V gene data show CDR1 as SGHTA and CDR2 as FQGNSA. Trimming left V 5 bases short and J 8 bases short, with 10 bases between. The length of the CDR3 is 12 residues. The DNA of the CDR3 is TGTGCCAGCAGCCCCGACAGTCATGAGCAGTTCTTC. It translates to CASSPDSHEQFF.

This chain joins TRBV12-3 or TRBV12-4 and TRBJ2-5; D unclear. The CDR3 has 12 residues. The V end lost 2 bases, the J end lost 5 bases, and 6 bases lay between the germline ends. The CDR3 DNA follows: TGTGCCAGCAGTTTACAAGACGAGACCCAGTACTTC. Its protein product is CASSLQDETQYF.

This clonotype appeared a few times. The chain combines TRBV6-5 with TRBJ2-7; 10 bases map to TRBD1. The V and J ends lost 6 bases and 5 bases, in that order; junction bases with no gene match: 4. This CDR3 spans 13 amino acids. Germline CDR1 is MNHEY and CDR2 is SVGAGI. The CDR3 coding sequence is TGTGCCAGCAGAAAGGGGACAGGGGACGAGCAGTACTTC. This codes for CASRKGTGDEQYF.

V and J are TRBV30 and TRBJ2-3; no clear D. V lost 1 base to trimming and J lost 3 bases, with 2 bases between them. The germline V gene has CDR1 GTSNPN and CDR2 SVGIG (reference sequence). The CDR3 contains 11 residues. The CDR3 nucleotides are TGTGCCTGGAGTGCGACAGATACGCAGTATTTT. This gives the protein CAWSATDTQYF.

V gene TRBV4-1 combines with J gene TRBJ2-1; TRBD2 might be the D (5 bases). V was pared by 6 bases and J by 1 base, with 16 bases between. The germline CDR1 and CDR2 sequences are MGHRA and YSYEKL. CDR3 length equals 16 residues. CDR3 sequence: CASSSSSRSSYNEQFF. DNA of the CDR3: TGCGCCAGCAGTAGTTCTAGCCGGTCTTCCTACAATGAGCAGTTCTTC.

CDR3 amino acids: CASSGTGGGIETQYF. CDR3 in DNA: TGTGCCAGCAGTGGGACAGGGGGAGGGATTGAGACCCAGTACTTC. The chain uses TRBV2 and TRBJ2-5, with TRBD1 identical over 10 bases. This CDR3 region has 15 residues. Germline trimming cut 4 bases from V and 5 bases from J; bases unmatched to any gene: 7. Germline CDR1 reads SNHLY; CDR2 reads FYNNEI.

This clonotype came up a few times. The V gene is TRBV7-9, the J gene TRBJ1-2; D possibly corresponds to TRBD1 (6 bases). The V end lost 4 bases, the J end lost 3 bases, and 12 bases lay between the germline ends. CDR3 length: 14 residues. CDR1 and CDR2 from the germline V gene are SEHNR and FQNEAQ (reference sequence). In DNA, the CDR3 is TGTGCCAGCAGCTCAGCGGGGGCCGACTATGGCTACACCTTC. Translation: CASSSAGADYGYTF.

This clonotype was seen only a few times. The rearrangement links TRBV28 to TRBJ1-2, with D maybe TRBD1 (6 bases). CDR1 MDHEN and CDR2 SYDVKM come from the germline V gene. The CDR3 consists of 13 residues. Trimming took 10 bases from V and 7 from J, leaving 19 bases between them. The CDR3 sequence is CAISMGGASGYTF. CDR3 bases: TGTGCCATCTCCATGGGGGGGGCGAGTGGCTACACCTTC.

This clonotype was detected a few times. The CDR3 is CASSNRPYNEQFF. As DNA, the CDR3 is TGTGCCAGCAGTAACAGGCCCTACAATGAGCAGTTCTTC. The chain carries TRBV28 and TRBJ2-1, with D possibly TRBD1 on 5 matching bases. Germline CDR1 is MDHEN and CDR2 is SYDVKM. The CDR3 has 13 residues. The ends were cut back, 5 bases at V and 2 bases at J, with 7 bases in the middle.

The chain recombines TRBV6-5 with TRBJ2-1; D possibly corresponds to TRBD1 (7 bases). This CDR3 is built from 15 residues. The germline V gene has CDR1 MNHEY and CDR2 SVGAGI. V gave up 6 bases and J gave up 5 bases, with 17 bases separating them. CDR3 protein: CASSEDREVDNEQFF. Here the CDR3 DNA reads TGTGCCAGCAGCGAAGACAGGGAGGTGGACAATGAGCAGTTCTTC.

In DNA, the CDR3 is TGTGCCAGCAGTCTCGAGGCCCTTAACACTGAAGCTTTCTTT. Its protein is CASSLEALNTEAFF. This sequence joins TRBV12-3 or TRBV12-4 and TRBJ1-1; D is uncertain. Trimming left V 5 bases short and J 2 bases short, with 12 bases between. The CDR3 sequence is 14 residues long.

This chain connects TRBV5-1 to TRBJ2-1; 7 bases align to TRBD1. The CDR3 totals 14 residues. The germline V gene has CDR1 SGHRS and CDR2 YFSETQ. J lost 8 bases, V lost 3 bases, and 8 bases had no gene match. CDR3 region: CASSSSTGIDEQFF. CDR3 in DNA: TGCGCCAGCAGCTCCTCGACAGGGATAGATGAGCAGTTCTTC.

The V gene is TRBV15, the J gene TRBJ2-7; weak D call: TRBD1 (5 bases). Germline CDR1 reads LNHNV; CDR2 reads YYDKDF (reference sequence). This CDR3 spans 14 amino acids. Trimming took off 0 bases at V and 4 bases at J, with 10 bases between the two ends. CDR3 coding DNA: TGTGCCACCAGCAGAGATAAAAGGGGATACGAGCAGTACTTC. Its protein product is CATSRDKRGYEQYF.

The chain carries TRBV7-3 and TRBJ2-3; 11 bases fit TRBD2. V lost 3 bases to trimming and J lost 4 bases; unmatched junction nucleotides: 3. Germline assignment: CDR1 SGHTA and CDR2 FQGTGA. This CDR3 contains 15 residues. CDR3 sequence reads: CASSFVAGGPDTQYF. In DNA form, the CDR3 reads TGTGCCAGCAGCTTCGTAGCGGGGGGGCCAGATACGCAGTATTTT.

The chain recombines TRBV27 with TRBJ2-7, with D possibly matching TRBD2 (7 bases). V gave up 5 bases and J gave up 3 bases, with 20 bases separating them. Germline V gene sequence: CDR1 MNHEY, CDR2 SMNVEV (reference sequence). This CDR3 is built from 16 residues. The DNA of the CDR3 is TGTGCCAGCAGTAGGGTTATGGGGGGGGGCGGCTACGAGCAGTACTTC. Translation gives CASSRVMGGGGYEQYF.

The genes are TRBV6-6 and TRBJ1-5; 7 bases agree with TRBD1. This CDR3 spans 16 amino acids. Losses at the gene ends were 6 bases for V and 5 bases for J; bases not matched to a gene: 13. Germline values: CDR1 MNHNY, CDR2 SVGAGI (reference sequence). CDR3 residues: CASREGVGGEDQPQHF. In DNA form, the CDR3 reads TGTGCCAGCAGAGAGGGGGTAGGGGGCGAAGATCAGCCCCAGCATTTT.

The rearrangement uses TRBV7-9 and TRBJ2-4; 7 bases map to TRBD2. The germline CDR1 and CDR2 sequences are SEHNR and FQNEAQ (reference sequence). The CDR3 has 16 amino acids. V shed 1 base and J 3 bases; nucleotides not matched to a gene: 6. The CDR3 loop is CASSLVGGFDKNIQYF. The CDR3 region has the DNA TGTGCCAGCAGCTTAGTCGGGGGGTTCGACAAAAACATTCAGTACTTC.

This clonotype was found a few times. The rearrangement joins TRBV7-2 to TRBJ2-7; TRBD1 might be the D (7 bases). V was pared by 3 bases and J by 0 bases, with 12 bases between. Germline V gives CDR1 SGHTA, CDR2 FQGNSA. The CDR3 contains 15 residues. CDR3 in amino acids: CASSFGGTDSYEQYF. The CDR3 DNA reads TGTGCCAGCAGCTTTGGGGGGACAGACTCCTACGAGCAGTACTTC.

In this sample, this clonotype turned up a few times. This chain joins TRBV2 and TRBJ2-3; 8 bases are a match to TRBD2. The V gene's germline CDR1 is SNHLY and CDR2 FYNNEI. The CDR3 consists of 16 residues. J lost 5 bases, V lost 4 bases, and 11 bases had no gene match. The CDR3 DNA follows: TGTGCCAGCAGTGGCCGGACTAGCAGAACCCGAGATACGCAGTATTTT. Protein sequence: CASSGRTSRTRDTQYF.

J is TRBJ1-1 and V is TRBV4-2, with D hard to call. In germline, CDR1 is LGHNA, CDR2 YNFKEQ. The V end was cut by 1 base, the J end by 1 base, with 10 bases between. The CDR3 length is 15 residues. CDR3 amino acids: CASSQVHGRNTEAFF. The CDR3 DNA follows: TGTGCCAGCAGCCAAGTTCACGGAAGGAACACTGAAGCTTTCTTT.

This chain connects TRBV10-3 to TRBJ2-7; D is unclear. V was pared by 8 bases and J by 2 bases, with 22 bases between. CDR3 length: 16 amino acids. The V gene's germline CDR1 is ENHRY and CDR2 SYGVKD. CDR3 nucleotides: TGTGCCATCTGCGACAAAACGCCGTCCAAGCCCTACGAGCAGTACTTC. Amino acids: CAICDKTPSKPYEQYF.

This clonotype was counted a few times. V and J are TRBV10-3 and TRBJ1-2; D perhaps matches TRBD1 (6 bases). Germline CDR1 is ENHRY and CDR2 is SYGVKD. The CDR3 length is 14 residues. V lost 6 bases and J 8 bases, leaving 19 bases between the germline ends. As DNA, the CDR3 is TGTGCCATCAGCTCCGGACAGCTCTTTAACGGCTACACCTTC. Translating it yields CAISSGQLFNGYTF.

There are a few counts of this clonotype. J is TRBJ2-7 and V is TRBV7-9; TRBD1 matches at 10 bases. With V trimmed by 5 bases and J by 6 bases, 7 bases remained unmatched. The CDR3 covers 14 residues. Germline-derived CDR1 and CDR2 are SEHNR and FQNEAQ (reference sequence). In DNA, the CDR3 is TGTGCCAGCAGCACCCGGGACAGGGGTTTCGAGCAGTACTTC. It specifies CASSTRDRGFEQYF.